The rows below give T cell receptor beta chains drawn from one sample of a study of identical twins. Using its own MiXCR run on the 5' RACE reads, TCRdb lists one record per CDR3 protein. The table records 700,000 to 950,000 distinct CDR3 sequences, 9% to 15% of them present only once. This sample also appeared in a second study, on yellow fever vaccine responses in identical twins.

Source material: PBMCs. The receptors come from a woman aged 18-30 years in good health. The CDR3 runs from the conserved cysteine through the conserved F or W. Fields, in order: V gene, D gene, clone size, J gene, CDR3 DNA, CDR3 protein. A D gene is named only where the DNA matches it firmly. Size values are once, few and many counts, or a class for expanded clones, and some rows have none.

TRBV7-2	TRBD1	NA	TRBJ2-7	TGTGCCAGCAGCTCGTGGGGGACAGGGTCATACGAGCAGTACTTC	CASSSWGTGSYEQYF
TRBV20-1	TRBD2	few	TRBJ2-7	TGCAGTGCTCACACCACTAGCGGTGGCTACGAGCAGTACTTC	CSAHTTSGGYEQYF
TRBV7-3	NA	NA	TRBJ2-3	TGTGCCAGCAGCTTAAGGGAGCTAGCGACTACAGATACGCAGTATTTT	CASSLRELATTDTQYF
TRBV25-1	NA	NA	TRBJ2-5	TGTGCCAGCAGTGATTGGGCCAGCTCTCAAGAGACCCAGTACTTC	CASSDWASSQETQYF
TRBV12-3/TRBV12-4	NA	NA	TRBJ2-3	TGTGCCAGCAGTTTAGAGGCAGGGCTAGGCACAGATACGCAGTATTTT	CASSLEAGLGTDTQYF
TRBV21-1	NA	NA	TRBJ2-7	TGTGCCAGCAGCAAAGTTGGGGCTAGGCATCGCTACGAGCAGTACTTC	CASSKVGARHRYEQYF
TRBV10-3	TRBD1	few	TRBJ2-1	TGTGCCATCAGTGCCCCCCCAGGGGGCGTTGGAAATGAGCAGTTCTTC	CAISAPPGGVGNEQFF
TRBV5-1	NA	few	TRBJ1-1	TGCGCCAGCAGTTACGAGATCATGAACACTGAAGCTTTCTTT	CASSYEIMNTEAFF
TRBV10-3	NA	NA	TRBJ2-5	TGTGCCTCGGGGCAGGGGTCGGAGACCCAGTACTTC	CASGQGSETQYF
TRBV5-1	NA	many	TRBJ2-5	TGCGCCAGCAGCCAGACAGGGGAGGGAGAGACCCAGTACTTC	CASSQTGEGETQYF
TRBV12-3/TRBV12-4	TRBD2	NA	TRBJ2-5	TGTGCCAGCAGTTTGGGCGGACTAGCGCTCCAAGAGACCCAGTACTTC	CASSLGGLALQETQYF
TRBV3-1	TRBD2	many	TRBJ2-1	TGTGCCAGCAGCCAAGGCGAGCGGGGGTACAATGAGCAGTTCTTC	CASSQGERGYNEQFF
TRBV4-2	TRBD1	many	TRBJ1-2	TGTGCCAGCAGCCCCGGGACAGGGAGTGGAACTAGCTATGGCTACACCTTC	CASSPGTGSGTSYGYTF
TRBV25-1	NA	many	TRBJ1-1	TGTGCCAGCAGTCGAGGGGGGTACACTGAAGCTTTCTTT	CASSRGGYTEAFF
TRBV6-1	TRBD2	few	TRBJ2-3	TGTGCCAGCAGTGGGGGGGGACGGGGTTCGGGAGATACGCAGTATTTT	CASSGGGRGSGDTQYF
TRBV7-7	TRBD2	many	TRBJ2-5	TGTGCCAGCAGCCCTGGACTAGCGGGGGGCCAAGAGACCCAGTACTTC	CASSPGLAGGQETQYF
TRBV12-3/TRBV12-4	NA	NA	TRBJ1-2	TGTGCCAGCAGTTTAGCTGGCCATCGGGGCTACACCTTC	CASSLAGHRGYTF
TRBV6-5	TRBD1	few	TRBJ1-4	TGTGCCAGCAGTTCGGGACAGGGGGTAGAAAAACTGTTTTTT	CASSSGQGVEKLFF
TRBV6-1	NA	few	TRBJ2-3	TGTGCCAGCAGATCCATCCTTGAGGTGTATACGCAGTATTTT	CASRSILEVYTQYF
TRBV12-3/TRBV12-4	NA	NA	TRBJ2-1	TGTGCCAGCAGAAATGGAGGCCACAATGAGCAGTTCTTC	CASRNGGHNEQFF
TRBV28	NA	NA	TRBJ2-2	TGTGCCAGCAGTCCCCTTCTTTCCGCCACCGGGGAGCTGTTTTTT	CASSPLLSATGELFF
TRBV29-1	NA	NA	TRBJ2-2	TGCAGCGCCCACAGGGATTCCGGGGAGCTGTTTTTT	CSAHRDSGELFF
TRBV12-3/TRBV12-4	TRBD1	NA	TRBJ1-1	TGTGCCAGCAGGACAGGGTCGAACACTGAAGCTTTCTTT	CASRTGSNTEAFF
TRBV5-1	NA	NA	TRBJ2-3	TGCGCCAGCAGCATAATGGGACCGACAGATACGCAGTATTTT	CASSIMGPTDTQYF
TRBV6-1	NA	many	TRBJ2-5	TGTGCCAGCACACTGAGGGGGGGGGAGACCCAGTACTTC	CASTLRGGETQYF
TRBV4-1	NA	NA	TRBJ2-1	TGCGCCAGCAGCCAAGAAGGTAGGGTCCACAATGAGCAGTTCTTC	CASSQEGRVHNEQFF
TRBV29-1	NA	few	TRBJ2-7	TGCAGCGTTGAAGAGGGGGCGCGTCTGTACTTC	CSVEEGARLYF
TRBV12-3/TRBV12-4	NA	few	TRBJ2-1	TGTGCCAGCAGTTTAACGGCAGACTCCTACAATGAGCAGTTCTTC	CASSLTADSYNEQFF
TRBV12-3/TRBV12-4	NA	few	TRBJ2-1	TGTGCCAGCAGTTTTTGGTTCATAGTTCGTTCCTACAATGAGCAGTTCTTC	CASSFWFIVRSYNEQFF
TRBV12-3/TRBV12-4	NA	few	TRBJ1-6	TGTGCCAGCAGTTTAAAGGATTCACCCCTCCACTTT	CASSLKDSPLHF
TRBV19	NA	few	TRBJ1-1	TGTGCCAGTAACATTGGGAACACTGAAGCTTTCTTT	CASNIGNTEAFF
TRBV29-1	TRBD2	many	TRBJ2-1	TGCAGCGTTGACGGGAGGGGAAACTACAATGAGCAGTTCTTC	CSVDGRGNYNEQFF
TRBV7-7	NA	NA	TRBJ2-5	TGTGCCAGCAGCGCGTCGACAGTCCAAGAGACCCAGTACTTC	CASSASTVQETQYF